This TCR beta chain was identified in a study of T-cell reconstitution after alpha-beta-depleted transplantation in children (dated by TCRdb to about 2016). The study in broad terms: T-cell immune reconstitution after TCRalphabeta/CD19-depleted allogeneic hematopoietic cell transplantation in children was quantitatively tracked in the study by means of TCR repertoire profiling.

The sample's treatment or condition label, in plain terms: allogeneic hematopoietic cell transplantation with graft depleted of TCRalphabeta T cells and CD19 B cells. TCRalphabeta/CD19-depleted allogeneic hematopoietic cell grafts were given to the transplant recipients, all of whom were children. Paper-wide results and their limitations: About two months after transplant, the apparently early recovery of alphabetaT-cell counts reportedly depended on just several hundred clones that had expanded rapidly and came from non-depleted graft cells. In some patients, the high TCRbeta diversity seen at day 60 was put down to recipient T cells and intrathymic progenitors that had survived conditioning. Over the following months the frequencies of hyperexpanded clones went down, and after one year T-cell counts and TCRbeta diversity were mostly credited to newly produced T cells.

This clonotype was observed many times. Its antigen target is currently unknown. No base quality information exists; no much larger clone differs at one position. The CDR3 starts with the cysteine, ends with the phenylalanine, and has 15 residues. This entry keeps only the CDR3 DNA: 45 bases, framed from base 1. V and J are trimmed by 4 bases and 8 bases, and the gene matches miss 5 bases of the junction. For CDR1 and CDR2, the germline V gene lists MGHRA and YSYEKL. The protocol used for the library was PCR. The reads were generated on an Illumina HiSeq 2500. Molecular barcoding was employed in the preparation of TCR libraries, with unique molecular identifiers being used to normalize TCRbeta repertoire quantification. TCRdb reprocessed the public reads (quality trimming at Q25 with fastp, clone calling with MiXCR) and kept in-frame beta chains. One record per CDR3 amino acid sequence lists the most common genes and DNA. This sample is represented by about 170,000 distinct CDR3 sequences; approximately 10% of them were singletons. The ten largest clones add up to less than 15% of the sample.

The specimen comprised PBMCs, sampled before TCRalphabeta/CD19-depleted stem cell transplant. This TCR derives from a boy younger than 10 with acute myeloid leukemia, due to receive a stem cell transplant. The chain joins TRBV4-1 to TRBJ2-1; TRBD2 fits 13 bases in the junction. The nucleotide sequence is given as TGCGCCAGCAGCCGGACTAGCGGGAGTAGGTATGAGCAGTTCTTC. Translated, it reads CASSRTSGSRYEQFF.